One and the same sample provided the 21 T cell receptor beta chains below, sequenced in a study of blood T cell repertoires in COVID-19. Only in-frame clones appear in the TCRdb table, and some are missing; sequencing was by immunoSEQ multiplex PCR. Altogether some 670,000 clones are present, about 90% being singletons, with the ten largest covering about 0.26%. Sequenced input: peripheral blood. The receptors derive from a woman under 30 with acute or convalescent COVID-19.

This clone was observed a single time. The V and J genes are TRBV5-1 and TRBJ2-7; 8 bases are a match to TRBD2. This CDR3 is 11 amino acids long. CDR1 and CDR2 from the germline V gene are SGHRS and YFSETQ. V trimming: 5 bases; J trimming: 5 bases; junction bases outside the gene matches: 0. The CDR3 region is CASRAGDEQYF. The CDR3 nucleotides are TGCGCCAGCAGAGCGGGGGACGAGCAGTACTTC.

The chain links TRBV29-1 to TRBJ1-5; 10 bases map to TRBD1. J lost 4 bases, V lost 4 bases, and 4 bases had no gene match. This CDR3 contains 14 residues. Germline lookup yields CDR1 SQVTM and CDR2 ANQGSEA. Here the CDR3 reads CSVAGQGGNQPQHF. Written as DNA, the CDR3 is TGCAGCGTTGCCGGACAGGGGGGTAATCAGCCCCAGCATTTT.

The chain combines TRBV6-5 with TRBJ2-1; the D gene is possibly TRBD2 (6 bases). V was trimmed by 11 bases and J by 0 bases, leaving 11 bases between them. The CDR3 extends over 13 amino acids. In germline, CDR1 is MNHEY, CDR2 SVGAGI. The CDR3 sequence is CAGRDGSYNEQFF. The DNA for the CDR3 is TGTGCCGGGCGGGACGGCTCCTACAATGAGCAGTTCTTC.

The V gene is TRBV5-6, the J gene TRBJ2-4; perhaps TRBD2 as D (5 bases). V was clipped by 0 bases and J by 0 bases, with 10 bases between them. Germline V gene sequence: CDR1 SGHDT, CDR2 YYEEEE. The CDR3 covers 16 residues. CDR3 nucleotides: TGTGCCAGCAGCTTGGCACGGACTTTAGCCAAAAACATTCAGTACTTC. It encodes CASSLARTLAKNIQYF.

This chain links TRBV19 with TRBJ2-7, with a tentative D call TRBD1 (6 bases). Germline assignment: CDR1 LNHDA and CDR2 SQIVND (reference sequence). The germline V and J ends were trimmed by 1 base and 0 bases, with 13 bases remaining between them. The CDR3 contains 16 residues. The CDR3 nucleotides read TGTGCCAGTAGTATAGGGGACACTTCCCGCTCCTACGAGCAGTACTTC. This sequence encodes CASSIGDTSRSYEQYF. The variable domain in full, completed from reference TRBV19 and TRBJ2-7, reads DGGITQSPKYLFRKEGQNVTLSCEQNLNHDAMYWYRQDPGQGLRLIYYSQIVNDFQKGDIAEGYSVSREKKESFPLTVTSAQKNPTAFYLCASSIGDTSRSYEQYFGPGTRLTVT.

The CDR3 DNA reads as TGTGCCAGCAGTTTAGGGTGGCTAGCGGGGTACTACGAGCAGTACTTC. Translation gives CASSLGWLAGYYEQYF. This chain joins TRBV27 and TRBJ2-7, with 9 positions matching TRBD2. Germline-derived CDR1 and CDR2 are MNHEY and SMNVEV (reference sequence). J gave up 3 bases and V 2 bases, and 8 bases lay outside the gene matches. This CDR3 spans 16 amino acids.

The genes are TRBV7-9 and TRBJ2-5, with 7 bases lining up with TRBD1. CDR1 and CDR2 (germline): SEHNR, FQNEAQ (reference sequence). There are 17 residues in the CDR3. The J segment lost 3 bases and the V segment lost 1 base, leaving 11 bases of the junction unmatched. For the CDR3, the DNA is TGTGCCAGCAGCTTAGTCCCCCCGGGACAGCCGAAAGAGACCCAGTACTTC. This translates into CASSLVPPGQPKETQYF.

This chain joins TRBV4-3 and TRBJ1-1, with a tentative D call TRBD1 (5 bases). Germline-derived CDR1 and CDR2 are LGHNA and YSLEER. This CDR3 region has 16 residues. V was shortened by 0 bases and J by 3 bases, with 14 bases between the two germline ends. The CDR3 reads CASSQDYDEGDTEAFF. The CDR3 region has the DNA TGCGCCAGCAGCCAAGATTACGACGAAGGGGACACTGAAGCTTTCTTT.

V and J are TRBV9 and TRBJ2-7; 7 bases are shared with TRBD1. J lost 2 bases, V lost 0 bases, and 2 bases had no gene match. The CDR3 is 14 amino acids. Germline CDR1 is SGDLS and CDR2 is YYNGEE. CDR3 bases: TGTGCCAGCAGCGTAGGGGGACAGCCCTACGAGCAGTACTTC. Residues: CASSVGGQPYEQYF.

This chain uses TRBV3-1 (or the pseudogene TRBV3-2) with TRBJ2-1; 10 bases line up with TRBD2. The CDR3 spans 18 residues. Trimming cost V 0 bases and J 1 base; bases outside gene matches: 6. Germline CDR1 and CDR2: LGHDT and YNNKEL (reference sequence). The CDR3 region is CASSQEGLAIRSYNEQFF. CDR3 coding DNA: TGTGCCAGCAGCCAAGAGGGACTAGCGATAAGGTCCTACAATGAGCAGTTCTTC.

This clone appeared a few times. The J gene is TRBJ1-2, the V gene TRBV18; D perhaps matches TRBD1 (5 bases). Looked up from germline, CDR1 is KGHSH and CDR2 is LQKENI. CDR3 length: 14 residues. The germline V and J ends were trimmed by 2 bases and 4 bases, with 11 bases remaining between them. The CDR3 region has the DNA TGTGCCAGCTCACCAGAGCGGGGCGGCTATGGCTACACCTTC. As protein: CASSPERGGYGYTF.

This chain's CDR3 is CASSLAARNTEAFF. CDR3 coding DNA: TGTGCCAGCAGTTTGGCCGCTCGAAACACTGAAGCTTTCTTT. V and J are TRBV28 and TRBJ1-1; D not resolved. The CDR3 is 14 amino acids. CDR1 and CDR2 (germline): MDHEN, SYDVKM. The V and J ends lost 3 bases and 2 bases respectively, with 10 bases between them. Full variable domain (outside the CDR3, taken from reference TRBV28 and TRBJ1-1): DVKVTQSSRYLVKRTGEKVFLECVQDMDHENMFWYRQDPGLGLRLIYFSYDVKMKEKGDIPEGYSVSREKKERFSLILESASTNQTSMYLCASSLAARNTEAFFGQGTRLTVV.

The gene calls are TRBV5-1 and TRBJ1-4, with TRBD1 identical over 9 bases. This CDR3 comprises 17 residues. Trimming took 4 bases from V and 3 from J; bases not matched to a gene: 10. The germline V gene has CDR1 SGHRS and CDR2 YFSETQ. The CDR3 loop reads CASSPTGQGSANEKLFF. The CDR3 coding sequence is TGCGCCAGCAGCCCCACCGGACAGGGGAGTGCTAATGAAAAACTGTTTTTT.

This clone has just one count. The chain links TRBV27 to TRBJ1-4; 8 bases fit TRBD1. After removal of 7 bases from V and 7 bases from J, the junction contained 5 bases not matched to a gene. The CDR3 has 13 residues. Germline CDR1 is MNHEY and CDR2 is SMNVEV (reference sequence). CDR3: CASKQGESEKLFF. Written as DNA, the CDR3 is TGTGCCAGCAAACAGGGGGAGAGTGAAAAACTGTTTTTT.

This rearrangement joins TRBV19 to TRBJ2-5, with D perhaps matching TRBD2 (7 bases). V lost 3 bases and J 6 bases, leaving 11 bases between the germline ends. This CDR3 has 13 residues. Germline V gene data show CDR1 as LNHDA and CDR2 as SQIVND (reference sequence). CDR3 in amino acids: CASSIEGGKTQYF. CDR3 DNA sequence: TGTGCCAGTAGTATCGAGGGGGGGAAGACCCAGTACTTC.

V gene TRBV19 combines with J gene TRBJ2-2; maybe TRBD2 (7 bases). The CDR3 spans 16 residues. V lost 4 bases, J lost 4 bases, and 16 bases lay in between. Germline V gene data show CDR1 as LNHDA and CDR2 as SQIVND (reference sequence). In nucleotides, the CDR3 is TGTGCCAGTAGTACCCCAGCGGGGACAATCACCGGGGAGCTGTTTTTT. Amino acids: CASSTPAGTITGELFF.

This rearrangement joins TRBV14 to TRBJ1-2, with D possibly TRBD1 on 6 matching bases. The V gene lost 0 bases and the J gene lost 4 bases, with 15 bases spanning the gap. Germline CDR1 is SGHDN and CDR2 is FVKESK. The CDR3 extends over 16 amino acids. CDR3 sequence (DNA): TGTGCCAGCAGCCAAGATCAAGGGGGGGGCCCCTATGGCTACACCTTC. Its translation: CASSQDQGGGPYGYTF.

The chain uses TRBV15 and TRBJ1-4, with 9 nucleotides matching TRBD1. Per germline, CDR1 LNHNV and CDR2 YYDKDF (reference sequence). V lost 5 bases to trimming and J lost 7 bases; unmatched junction nucleotides: 2. CDR3 size: 13 residues. CDR3 coding DNA: TGTGCCACCAGCGGGACAGGGCGTGAAAAACTGTTTTTT. This codes for CATSGTGREKLFF.

The chain uses TRBV18 and TRBJ1-2; D unclear. Per the germline V gene, CDR1 is KGHSH and CDR2 is LQKENI. Trimming stripped 2 bases from V and 10 bases from J, with 17 bases between. The CDR3 sequence is 14 residues long. The CDR3 nucleotides read TGTGCCAGCTCACCATCCCCTTCCATCCAGGTCTACACCTTC. It yields the protein CASSPSPSIQVYTF.

This rearrangement joins TRBV13 to TRBJ2-1; TRBD2 is a possible D gene (6 bases). Trimming removed 5 bases at V and 1 base at J, with 12 bases between. Germline V gene data show CDR1 as PRHDT and CDR2 as FYEKMQ (reference sequence). The CDR3 is 15 amino acids. The CDR3 DNA sequence: TGTGCCAGCAGCCCGCGGAGGGATTCCTACAATGAGCAGTTCTTC. The encoded protein is CASSPRRDSYNEQFF.

The rearrangement uses TRBV27 and TRBJ1-2, with D perhaps TRBD1 (5 bases). Germline CDR1 reads MNHEY; CDR2 reads SMNVEV (reference sequence). V was clipped by 6 bases and J by 0 bases, with 8 bases between them. The CDR3 is 13 amino acids. In nucleotides, the CDR3 is TGTGCCAGCAGGCGGGACGCTAACTATGGCTACACCTTC. The encoded protein is CASRRDANYGYTF.